This T cell receptor beta chain comes out of a study of cytomegalovirus exposure and HLA in healthy donors. Study context: The 120 or so validation repertoires used a platform that matched the one used for the 550 to 800 first-cohort repertoires, as a later analysis reported.

Points on this clone: What it binds is not known.

The 120-subject validation cohort, separate from the approximately 670-subject first cohort, included the donors. General study findings and limits: One later analysis, an examination of the 100 to 150 validation repertoires, found that first-cohort TCR clusters tended to co-occur in them. According to the study, roughly 160 TCR beta chains were cytomegalovirus-associated.

Only in-frame clones appear in the TCRdb table, and some are missing; sequencing was by immunoSEQ multiplex PCR. The sample has roughly 140,000 clones, approximately 86% seen once. The specimen sequenced was PBMCs. This clonotype was sampled from a young woman in good health and CMV-seropositive.

In DNA, the CDR3 is TGTGCCAGCAGCGTGGCCTCGTCGGGGGACACTGAAGCTTTCTTT. This sequence encodes CASSVASSGDTEAFF. The chain has TRBV9 and TRBJ1-1, with D maybe TRBD1 (5 bases). There are 15 residues in the CDR3. The germline V and J ends were trimmed by 2 bases and 3 bases, with 14 bases remaining between them. Germline CDR1 SGDLS, CDR2 YYNGEE. Based on the CDR3 plus reference TRBV9 and TRBJ1-1, the full variable domain is DSGVTQTPKHLITATGQRVTLRCSPRSGDLSVYWYQQSLDQGLQFLIQYYNGEERAKGNILERFSAQQFPDLHSELNLSSLELGDSALYFCASSVASSGDTEAFFGQGTRLTVV.